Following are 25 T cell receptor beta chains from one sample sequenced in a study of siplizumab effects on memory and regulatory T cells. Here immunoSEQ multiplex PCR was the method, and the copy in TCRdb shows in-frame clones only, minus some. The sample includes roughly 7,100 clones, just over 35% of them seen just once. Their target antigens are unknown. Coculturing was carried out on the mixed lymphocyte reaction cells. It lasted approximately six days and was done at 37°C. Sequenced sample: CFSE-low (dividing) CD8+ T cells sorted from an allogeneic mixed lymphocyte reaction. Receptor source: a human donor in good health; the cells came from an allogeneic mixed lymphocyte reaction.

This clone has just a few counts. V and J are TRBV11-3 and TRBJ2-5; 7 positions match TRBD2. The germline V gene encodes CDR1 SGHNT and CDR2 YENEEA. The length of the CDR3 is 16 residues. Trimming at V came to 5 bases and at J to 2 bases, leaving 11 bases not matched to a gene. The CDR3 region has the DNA TGTGCCAGCAGCGAAGGTTGGACTAGGGAGCAAGAGACCCAGTACTTC. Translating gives CASSEGWTREQETQYF.

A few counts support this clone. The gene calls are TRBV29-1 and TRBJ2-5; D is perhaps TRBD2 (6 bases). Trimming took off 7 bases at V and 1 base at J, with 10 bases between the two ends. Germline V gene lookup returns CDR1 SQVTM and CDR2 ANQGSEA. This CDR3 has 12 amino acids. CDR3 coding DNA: TGCAGCGCGTATAGCGGCCAAGAGACCCAGTACTTC. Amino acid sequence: CSAYSGQETQYF.

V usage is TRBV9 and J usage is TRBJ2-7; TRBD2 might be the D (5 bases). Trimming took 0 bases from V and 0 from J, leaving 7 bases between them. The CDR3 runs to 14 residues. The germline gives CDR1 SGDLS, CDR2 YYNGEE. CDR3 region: CASSVAEGSYEQYF. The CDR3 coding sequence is TGTGCCAGCAGCGTAGCCGAGGGCTCCTACGAGCAGTACTTC.

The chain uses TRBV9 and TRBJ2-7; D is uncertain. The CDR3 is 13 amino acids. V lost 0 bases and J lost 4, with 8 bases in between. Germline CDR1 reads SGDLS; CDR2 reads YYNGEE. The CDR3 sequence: CASSVDGVYEQYF. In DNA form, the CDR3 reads TGTGCCAGCAGCGTAGATGGGGTGTACGAGCAGTACTTC.

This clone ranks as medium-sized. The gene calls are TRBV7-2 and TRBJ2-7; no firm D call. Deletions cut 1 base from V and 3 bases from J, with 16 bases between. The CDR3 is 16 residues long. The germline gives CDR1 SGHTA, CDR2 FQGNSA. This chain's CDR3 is CASSLGPLHSIYEQYF. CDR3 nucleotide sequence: TGTGCCAGCAGCTTAGGCCCGCTACATTCCATCTACGAGCAGTACTTC.

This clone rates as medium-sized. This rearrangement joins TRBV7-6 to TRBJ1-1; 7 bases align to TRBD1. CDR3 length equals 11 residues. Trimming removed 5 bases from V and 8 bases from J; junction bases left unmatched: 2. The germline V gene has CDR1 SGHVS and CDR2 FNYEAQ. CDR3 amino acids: CASSKDREAFF. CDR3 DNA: TGTGCCAGCAGCAAGGACAGGGAAGCTTTCTTT. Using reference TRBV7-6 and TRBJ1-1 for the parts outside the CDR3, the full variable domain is GAGVSQSPRYKVTKRGQDVALRCDPISGHVSLYWYRQALGQGPEFLTYFNYEAQQDKSGLPNDRFSAERPEGSISTLTIQRTEQRDSAMYRCASSKDREAFFGQGTRLTVV.

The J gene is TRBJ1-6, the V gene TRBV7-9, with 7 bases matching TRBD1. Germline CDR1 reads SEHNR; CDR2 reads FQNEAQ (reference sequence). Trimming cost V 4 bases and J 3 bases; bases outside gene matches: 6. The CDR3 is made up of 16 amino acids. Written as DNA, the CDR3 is TGTGCCAGCAGCTCTACCGGGGACAGCTATAATTCACCCCTCCACTTT. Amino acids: CASSSTGDSYNSPLHF.

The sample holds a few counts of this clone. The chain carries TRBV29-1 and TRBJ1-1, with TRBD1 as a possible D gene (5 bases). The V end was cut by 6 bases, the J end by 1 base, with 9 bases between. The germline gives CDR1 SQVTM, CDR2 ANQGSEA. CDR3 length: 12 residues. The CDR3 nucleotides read TGCAGCGTAGTCGACAGGAACACTGAAGCTTTCTTT. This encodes CSVVDRNTEAFF.

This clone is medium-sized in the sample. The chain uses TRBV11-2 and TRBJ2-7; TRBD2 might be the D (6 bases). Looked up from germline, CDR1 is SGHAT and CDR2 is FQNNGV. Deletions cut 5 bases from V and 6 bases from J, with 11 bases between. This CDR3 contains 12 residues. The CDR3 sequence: CASSRTGGEQYF. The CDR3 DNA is TGTGCCAGCAGCCGGACCGGGGGCGAGCAGTACTTC.

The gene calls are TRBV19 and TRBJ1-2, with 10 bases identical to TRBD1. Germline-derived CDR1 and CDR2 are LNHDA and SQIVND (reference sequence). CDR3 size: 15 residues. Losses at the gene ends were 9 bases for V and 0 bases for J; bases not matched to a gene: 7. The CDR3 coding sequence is TGTGCCAGCCGGGACAGGGGCTATACTAACTATGGCTACACCTTC. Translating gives CASRDRGYTNYGYTF.

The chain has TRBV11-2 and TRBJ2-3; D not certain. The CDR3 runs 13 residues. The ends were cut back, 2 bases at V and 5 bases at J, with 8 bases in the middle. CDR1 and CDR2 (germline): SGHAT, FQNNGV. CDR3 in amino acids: CASSLITLDTQYF. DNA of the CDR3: TGTGCCAGCAGCTTAATAACTTTAGATACGCAGTATTTT.

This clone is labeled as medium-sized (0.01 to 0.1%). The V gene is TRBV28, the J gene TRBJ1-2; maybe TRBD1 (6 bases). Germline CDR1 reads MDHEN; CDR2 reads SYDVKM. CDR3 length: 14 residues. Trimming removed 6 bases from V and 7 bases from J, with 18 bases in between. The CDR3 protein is CASSFDRLPFGYTF. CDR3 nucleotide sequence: TGTGCCAGCAGCTTTGACAGGTTGCCTTTTGGCTACACCTTC.

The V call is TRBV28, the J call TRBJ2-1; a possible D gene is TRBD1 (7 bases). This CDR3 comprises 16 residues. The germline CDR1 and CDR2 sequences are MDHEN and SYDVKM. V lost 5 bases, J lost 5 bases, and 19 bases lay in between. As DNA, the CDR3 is TGTGCCAGCAGTAGACAGGGAGGTTCCCTACACAATGAGCAGTTCTTC. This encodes CASSRQGGSLHNEQFF.

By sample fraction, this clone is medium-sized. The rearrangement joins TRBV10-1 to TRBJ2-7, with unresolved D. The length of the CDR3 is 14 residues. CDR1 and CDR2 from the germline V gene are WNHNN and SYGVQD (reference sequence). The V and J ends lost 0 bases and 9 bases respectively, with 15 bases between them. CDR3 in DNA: TGCGCCAGCAGTGAGTCGGGTGCGGCCTGGGGGCAGTACTTC. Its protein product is CASSESGAAWGQYF.

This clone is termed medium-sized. The CDR3 sequence: CASSQVGGDAKTGTEQYF. CDR3 sequence (DNA): TGCGCCAGCAGCCAAGTGGGGGGAGACGCTAAGACAGGGACTGAGCAGTACTTC. The gene calls are TRBV4-1 and TRBJ2-7, with a tentative D call TRBD1 (7 bases). Trimming removed 1 base from V and 7 bases from J, with 26 bases in between. The length of the CDR3 is 18 residues. Germline assignment: CDR1 MGHRA and CDR2 YSYEKL.

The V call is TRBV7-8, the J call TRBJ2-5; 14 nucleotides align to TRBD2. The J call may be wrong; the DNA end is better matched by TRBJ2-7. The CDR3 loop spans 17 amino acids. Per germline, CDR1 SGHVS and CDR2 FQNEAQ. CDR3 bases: TGTGCCAGCAGCGAAGGACTAGCGGGAGGCCGCTCCTACGAGCAGTACTTC. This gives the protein CASSEGLAGGRSYEQYF.

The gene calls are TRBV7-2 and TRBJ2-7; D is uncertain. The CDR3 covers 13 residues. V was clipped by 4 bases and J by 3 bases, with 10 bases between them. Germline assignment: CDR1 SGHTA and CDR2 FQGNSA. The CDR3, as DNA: TGTGCCAGCAGCTCAATCAGACTCTACGAGCAGTACTTC. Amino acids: CASSSIRLYEQYF.

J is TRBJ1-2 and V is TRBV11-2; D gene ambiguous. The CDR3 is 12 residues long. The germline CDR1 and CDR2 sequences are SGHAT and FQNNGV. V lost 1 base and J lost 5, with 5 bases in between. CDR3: CASSLVGYGYTF. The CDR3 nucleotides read TGTGCCAGCAGCTTAGTCGGGTATGGCTACACCTTC. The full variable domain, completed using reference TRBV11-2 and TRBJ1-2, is EAGVAQSPRYKIIEKRQSVAFWCNPISGHATLYWYQQILGQGPKLLIQFQNNGVVDDSQLPKDRFSAERLKGVDSTLKIQPAKLEDSAVYLCASSLVGYGYTFGSGTRLTVV.

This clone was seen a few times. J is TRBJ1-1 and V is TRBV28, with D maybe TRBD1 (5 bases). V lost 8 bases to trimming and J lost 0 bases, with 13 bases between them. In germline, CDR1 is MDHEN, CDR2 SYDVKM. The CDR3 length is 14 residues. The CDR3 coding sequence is TGTGCCAGCGGGGGTCGAGGGGTGAACACTGAAGCTTTCTTT. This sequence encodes CASGGRGVNTEAFF.

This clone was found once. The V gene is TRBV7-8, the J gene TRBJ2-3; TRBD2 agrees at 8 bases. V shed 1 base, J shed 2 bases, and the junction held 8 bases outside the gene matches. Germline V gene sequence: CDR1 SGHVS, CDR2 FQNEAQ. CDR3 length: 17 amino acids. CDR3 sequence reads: CASSLVFGLAPTDTQYF. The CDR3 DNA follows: TGTGCCAGCAGCTTAGTATTTGGACTAGCCCCCACAGATACGCAGTATTTT. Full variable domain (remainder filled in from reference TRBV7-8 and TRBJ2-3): GAGVSQSPRYKVAKRGQDVALRCDPISGHVSLFWYQQALGQGPEFLTYFQNEAQLDKSGLPSDRFFAERPEGSVSTLKIQRTQQEDSAVYLCASSLVFGLAPTDTQYFGPGTRLTVL.

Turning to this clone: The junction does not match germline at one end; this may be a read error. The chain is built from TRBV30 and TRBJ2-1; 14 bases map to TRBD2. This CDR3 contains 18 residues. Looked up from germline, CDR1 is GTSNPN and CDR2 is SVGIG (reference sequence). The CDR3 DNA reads TGTGTCTGGAGTGGGGCCGGGACTAGCGGGAGTCTGTACAATGAGCAGTTCTTC. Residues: CVWSGAGTSGSLYNEQFF. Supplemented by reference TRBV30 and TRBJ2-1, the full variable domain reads SQTIHQWPATLVQPVGSPLSLECTVEGTSNPNLYWYRQAAGRGLQLLFYSVGIGQISSEVPQNLSASRPQDRQFILSSKKLLLSDSGFYLCVWSGAGTSGSLYNEQFFGPGTRLTVL.

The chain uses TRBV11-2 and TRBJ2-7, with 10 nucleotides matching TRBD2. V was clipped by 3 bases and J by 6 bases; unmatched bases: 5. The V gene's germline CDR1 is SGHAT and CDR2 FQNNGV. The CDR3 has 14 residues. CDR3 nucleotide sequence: TGTGCCAGCAGCTTGTGGACTAGCGGCTCCGAGCAGTACTTC. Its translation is CASSLWTSGSEQYF.

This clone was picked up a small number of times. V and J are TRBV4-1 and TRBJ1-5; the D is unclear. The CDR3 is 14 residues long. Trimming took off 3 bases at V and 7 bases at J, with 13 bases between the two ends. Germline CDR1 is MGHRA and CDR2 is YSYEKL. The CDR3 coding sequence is TGCGCCAGCAGCCATTATTCTGGTTGGCAGCCCCAGCATTTT. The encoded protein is CASSHYSGWQPQHF.

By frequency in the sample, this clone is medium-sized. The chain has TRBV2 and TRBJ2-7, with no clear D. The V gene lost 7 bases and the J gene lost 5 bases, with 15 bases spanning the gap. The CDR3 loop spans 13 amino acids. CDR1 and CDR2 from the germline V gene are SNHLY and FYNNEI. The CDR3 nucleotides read TGTGCCAGCAATCCGGAGCTCCGCAACGAGCAGTACTTC. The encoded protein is CASNPELRNEQYF. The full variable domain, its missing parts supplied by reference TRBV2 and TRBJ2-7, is EPEVTQTPSHQVTQMGQEVILRCVPISNHLYFYWYRQILGQKVEFLVSFYNNEISEKSEIFDDQFSVERPDGSNFTLKIRSTKLEDSAMYFCASNPELRNEQYFGPGTRLTVT.

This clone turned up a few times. CDR3 sequence: CASSTTNTGELFF. The DNA of the CDR3 is TGTGCCAGCAGCACTACGAACACCGGGGAGCTGTTTTTT. V usage is TRBV6-1 and J usage is TRBJ2-2; D is unresolved. This CDR3 is built from 13 residues. Germline V CDR1 and CDR2: MNHNS, SASEGT. Trimming pared 6 bases from V and 0 bases from J, leaving 5 bases between.